The entry below gives a single T cell receptor beta chain sequence along with its context. The data belong to a study of cytomegalovirus exposure and HLA in healthy donors. V was shortened by 7 bases and J by 5 bases, with 17 bases between the two germline ends. Looked up from germline, CDR1 is SNHLY and CDR2 is FYNNEI. There are 14 residues in the CDR3. It was with 60 Vbeta and 13 Jbeta primers that the PCR ran. TCRdb keeps only in-frame clones here, not all; method: immunoSEQ multiplex PCR. The sample includes about 130,000 clones, roughly 78% seen only once; the top ten take about 4.9%. The TCR sequence derives from a man aged 25 to 40 in good health. This chain links TRBV2 with TRBJ2-5, with a weak D call TRBD2 (6 bases). Sequenced material: PBMCs. The CDR3 sequence: CASITSRDWETQYF. The CDR3 nucleotides are TGTGCCAGCATTACTAGCCGAGACTGGGAGACCCAGTACTTC.